This section outlines one T cell receptor (beta chain) sequence together with its context. The data belong to a study of cytomegalovirus exposure and HLA in healthy donors. CDR3 length: 15 amino acids. V was shortened by 4 bases and J by 2 bases, with 16 bases between the two germline ends. The V gene's germline CDR1 is SGHRS and CDR2 YFSETQ. Vbeta (60) and Jbeta (13) primers were used in the PCR. Profiling relied on immunoSEQ multiplex PCR, and the TCRdb table lists in-frame clones only, not all of them. There are about 150,000 clones in the sample; around 60% occur only once, and roughly 7% lies in the top ten.

The clonotype comes from a woman aged 60-75 years in good health and CMV-seropositive. The sequencing input was PBMCs. The chain joins TRBV5-1 to TRBJ2-7, with D tentatively TRBD2 (6 bases). As DNA, the CDR3 is TGCGCCAGCAGCGCGGGACCGCTGGGGGCCTACGAGCAGTACTTC. It encodes CASSAGPLGAYEQYF. Drawing the rest from reference TRBV5-1 and TRBJ2-7, the complete variable domain is KAGVTQTPRYLIKTRGQQVTLSCSPISGHRSVSWYQQTPGQGLQFLFEYFSETQRNKGNFPGRFSGRQFSNSRSEMNVSTLELGDSALYLCASSAGPLGAYEQYFGPGTRLTVT.